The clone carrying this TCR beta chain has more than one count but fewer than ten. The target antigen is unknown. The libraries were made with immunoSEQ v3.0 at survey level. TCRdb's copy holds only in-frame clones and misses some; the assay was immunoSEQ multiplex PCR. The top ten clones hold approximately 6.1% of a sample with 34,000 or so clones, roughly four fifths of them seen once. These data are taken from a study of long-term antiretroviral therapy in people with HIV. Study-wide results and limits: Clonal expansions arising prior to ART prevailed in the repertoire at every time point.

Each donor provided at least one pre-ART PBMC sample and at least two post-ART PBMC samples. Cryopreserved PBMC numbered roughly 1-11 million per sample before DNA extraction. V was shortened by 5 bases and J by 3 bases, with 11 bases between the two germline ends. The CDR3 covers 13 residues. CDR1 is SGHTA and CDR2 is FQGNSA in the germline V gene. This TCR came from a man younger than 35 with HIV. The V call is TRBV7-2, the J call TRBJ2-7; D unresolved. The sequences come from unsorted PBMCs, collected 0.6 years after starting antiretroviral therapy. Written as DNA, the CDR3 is TGTGCCAGCAGCCCCAACTCCATCTACGAGCAGTACTTC. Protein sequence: CASSPNSIYEQYF.